The 28 T cell receptor beta chains given below trace back to one sample, sequenced in a study of early T cells in non-severe SARS-CoV-2 infection. MiXCR was run by TCRdb on the 5' RACE reads, yielding one entry per CDR3 protein. The sample carries about 64,000 distinct CDR3 sequences, around an eighth recorded once. This specimen was whole blood, taken at baseline. These receptors all stem from an adult who was a healthcare worker with PCR-confirmed SARS-CoV-2 infection or an uninfected control (not recorded which).

This clonotype has a count of ten or more. The chain joins TRBV11-2 to TRBJ2-1; D ambiguous. The CDR3 loop spans 12 amino acids. The germline V and J ends were trimmed by 6 bases and 9 bases, with 12 bases remaining between them. Germline V gene lookup returns CDR1 SGHAT and CDR2 FQNNGV. The CDR3 region is CASRKVEAEQFF. CDR3 DNA: TGTGCCAGCAGAAAGGTGGAAGCTGAGCAGTTCTTC.

This clonotype was counted only a few times. The J gene is TRBJ2-7, the V gene TRBV5-4; D is unclear. This CDR3 comprises 13 residues. Germline-derived CDR1 and CDR2 are SGHNT and YYREEE (reference sequence). V dropped 0 bases and J dropped 3 bases, with 7 bases sitting between them. The CDR3 reads CASSLADDYEQYF. The CDR3, as DNA: TGTGCCAGCAGCTTGGCGGACGACTACGAGCAGTACTTC.

In this sample, this clonotype turned up a few times. The gene calls are TRBV20-1 and TRBJ2-7; TRBD2 is a possible D gene (5 bases). The CDR3 has 14 residues. The V end lost 1 base, the J end lost 7 bases, and 17 bases lay between the germline ends. Germline CDR1 reads DFQATT; CDR2 reads SNEGSKA (reference sequence). CDR3: CSARVADAEGEQYF. CDR3 in DNA: TGCAGTGCTAGAGTGGCGGACGCAGAGGGAGAGCAGTACTTC.

The chain is built from TRBV5-1 and TRBJ2-3; possibly TRBD1 or TRBD2 for D (5 bases each). V shed 4 bases and J shed 3 bases, with 15 bases lying between them. The CDR3 has 15 amino acids. Germline V gives CDR1 SGHRS, CDR2 YFSETQ. The CDR3 bases are TGCGCCAGCAGCCAGCTGGGGGACGGGACAGATACGCAGTATTTT. It encodes CASSQLGDGTDTQYF. Combining the CDR3 with reference TRBV5-1 and TRBJ2-3 gives the whole variable domain KAGVTQTPRYLIKTRGQQVTLSCSPISGHRSVSWYQQTPGQGLQFLFEYFSETQRNKGNFPGRFSGRQFSNSRSEMNVSTLELGDSALYLCASSQLGDGTDTQYFGPGTRLTVL.

This rearrangement joins TRBV7-9 to TRBJ2-3, with 8 bases matching TRBD2. CDR1 is SEHNR and CDR2 is FQNEAQ in the germline V gene (reference sequence). With 2 bases clipped from V and 3 bases from J, the junction kept 10 bases outside the gene matches. This CDR3 contains 17 residues. The CDR3 DNA reads as TGTGCCAGCAGCTTATTGACCAGCGGGGGCGGTACAGATACGCAGTATTTT. Protein sequence: CASSLLTSGGGTDTQYF. Based on the CDR3 plus reference TRBV7-9 and TRBJ2-3, the full variable domain is DTGVSQNPRHKITKRGQNVTFRCDPISEHNRLYWYRQTLGQGPEFLTYFQNEAQLEKSRLLSDRFSAERPKGSFSTLEIQRTEQGDSAMYLCASSLLTSGGGTDTQYFGPGTRLTVL.

The rearrangement uses TRBV19 and TRBJ2-7; TRBD1 agrees at 8 bases. Germline V gene lookup returns CDR1 LNHDA and CDR2 SQIVND (reference sequence). CDR3 length: 15 amino acids. Unmatched junction bases numbered 7, after V lost 4 bases and J lost 2 bases. The CDR3 DNA sequence: TGTGCCAGTAGTACCCCGGGACAGGCGCCCTACGAGCAGTACTTC. It yields the protein CASSTPGQAPYEQYF.

The chain employs TRBV12-3 or TRBV12-4 and TRBJ1-2; D remains ambiguous. The CDR3 extends over 12 amino acids. Deletions cut 0 bases from V and 9 bases from J, with 8 bases between. In DNA form, the CDR3 reads TGTGCCAGCAGTTTAGCGCTCCTAAGCTACACCTTC. This codes for CASSLALLSYTF.

This clonotype has more than one count but fewer than ten. The V gene is TRBV14, the J gene TRBJ1-6, with 7 nucleotides matching TRBD1. Germline trimming cut 2 bases from V and 5 bases from J; bases unmatched to any gene: 6. In germline, CDR1 is SGHDN, CDR2 FVKESK. The CDR3 is 16 residues long. CDR3 amino acids: CASSQNPDRDNSPLHF. In DNA form, the CDR3 reads TGTGCCAGCAGCCAAAATCCCGACAGGGATAATTCACCCCTCCACTTT.

This clonotype has more than one count but fewer than ten. The V gene is TRBV20-1, the J gene TRBJ2-1, with 9 positions matching TRBD2. Germline V gene lookup returns CDR1 DFQATT and CDR2 SNEGSKA (reference sequence). The V gene end was trimmed by 1 base and the J gene end by 5 bases; junction bases not matched to a gene: 0. The CDR3 runs 13 residues. CDR3 amino acids: CSARGTSDNEQFF. CDR3 DNA sequence: TGCAGTGCTAGAGGGACTAGCGACAATGAGCAGTTCTTC.

Remarks on this clonotype: A read error may be the cause here, since a much bigger clone is one base away. V and J are TRBV10-2 and TRBJ1-4; a weak D match, TRBD1 (6 bases). This CDR3 has 16 amino acids. Germline V gene sequence: CDR1 WSHSY, CDR2 SAAADI. V was pared by 7 bases and J by 0 bases, with 15 bases between. In DNA, the CDR3 is TGCGCCAGCACGCCCCAGGGGACTTCAACTAATGAAAAACTGTTTTTT. It encodes CASTPQGTSTNEKLFF.

This clonotype was picked up many times. The rearrangement links TRBV6-6 to TRBJ2-2; 9 bases are shared with TRBD2. V shed 2 bases and J 5 bases; nucleotides not matched to a gene: 6. CDR3 length equals 16 residues. Per the germline V gene, CDR1 is MNHNY and CDR2 is SVGAGI (reference sequence). Written as DNA, the CDR3 is TGTGCCAGCAGTTACCGGCTAGCGGGAACAACCGGGGAGCTGTTTTTT. Protein sequence: CASSYRLAGTTGELFF.

This clonotype was recorded once. The rearrangement uses TRBV4-3 and TRBJ1-5; TRBD1 is a possible D gene (5 bases). V was trimmed by 0 bases and J by 4 bases, leaving 7 bases between them. This CDR3 has 14 residues. Germline V CDR1 and CDR2: LGHNA, YSLEER. The DNA for the CDR3 is TGCGCCAGCAGCCAAGAGGGGGGAAATCAGCCCCAGCATTTT. Translating it yields CASSQEGGNQPQHF.

This clonotype was detected a few times. V is TRBV6-5 and J is TRBJ1-2, with TRBD1 matching 9 bases. The V segment lost 2 bases and the J segment 5 bases; nucleotides outside the gene matches: 12. The CDR3 spans 17 residues. Germline-derived CDR1 and CDR2 are MNHEY and SVGAGI. Here the CDR3 DNA reads TGTGCCAGCAGTTACCTAACAGGGGGCGGTGTGCCTTATGGCTACACCTTC. This gives the protein CASSYLTGGGVPYGYTF.

This clonotype was recorded a few times. The V gene is TRBV7-9, the J gene TRBJ2-7; TRBD2 might be the D (5 bases). V lost 5 bases to trimming and J lost 2 bases, with 16 bases between them. Germline V CDR1 and CDR2: SEHNR, FQNEAQ (reference sequence). The CDR3 is 15 amino acids. The chain's CDR3 is CASSEGATRAYEQYF. Here the CDR3 DNA reads TGTGCCAGCAGCGAGGGCGCGACCCGCGCCTACGAGCAGTACTTC.

The chain employs TRBV11-2 and TRBJ2-7; tentatively, D is TRBD2 (7 bases). The CDR3 covers 15 residues. Deletions cut 1 base from V and 2 bases from J, with 12 bases between. Germline V gene lookup returns CDR1 SGHAT and CDR2 FQNNGV. In DNA, the CDR3 is TGTGCCAGCAGCTTAGTCATAGGGGGGGCCTACGAGCAGTACTTC. Its protein is CASSLVIGGAYEQYF.

The sample holds many counts of this clonotype. The chain combines TRBV6-1 with TRBJ1-6, with D possibly being TRBD1 (6 bases). The V gene's germline CDR1 is MNHNS and CDR2 SASEGT. The CDR3 covers 15 residues. Trimming took off 7 bases at V and 7 bases at J, with 17 bases between the two ends. The CDR3 here is CASKGGPRTNSPLHF. CDR3 DNA: TGTGCCAGCAAGGGGGGACCCCGTACGAATTCACCCCTCCACTTT.

As for this clonotype: The junction does not match germline at one end; this may be a read error. This sequence joins TRBV2 and TRBJ1-1, with a tentative D call TRBD1 (6 bases). This CDR3 is 16 amino acids long. Germline V gene sequence: CDR1 SNHLY, CDR2 FYNNEI. This CDR3 is CASCDAGVAGNTEAFF. In nucleotides, the CDR3 is TGTGCCAGCTGTGACGCAGGGGTAGCTGGGAACACTGAAGCTTTCTTT.

This clonotype was counted at least ten times. The gene calls are TRBV9 and TRBJ1-3; D perhaps matches TRBD1 (6 bases). Per the germline V gene, CDR1 is SGDLS and CDR2 is YYNGEE. The CDR3 sequence is 15 residues long. Trimming removed 0 bases from V and 0 bases from J, with 7 bases in between. Here the CDR3 DNA reads TGTGCCAGCAGCGTAGGAGGGGGCTCTGGAAACACCATATATTTT. As protein: CASSVGGGSGNTIYF.

The chain couples TRBV18 to TRBJ1-4; the D gene is possibly TRBD1 (6 bases). The CDR3 covers 14 residues. Trimming took 6 bases from V and 5 from J, leaving 13 bases between them. Germline V gene lookup returns CDR1 KGHSH and CDR2 LQKENI. The CDR3 protein is CASSPGTLNEKLFF. CDR3 in DNA: TGTGCCAGCTCCCCCGGGACACTCAATGAAAAACTGTTTTTT.

In this sample, this clonotype turned up a few times. The gene calls are TRBV19 and TRBJ1-6; 7 bases are shared with TRBD1. This CDR3 contains 15 residues. The germline V gene encodes CDR1 LNHDA and CDR2 SQIVND (reference sequence). The trim removed 5 bases at V and 3 bases at J, leaving 4 bases unmatched. CDR3 nucleotides: TGTGCCAGTAGTCCAGGACAGGTCTATAATTCACCCCTCCACTTT. It is translated as CASSPGQVYNSPLHF.

The chain uses TRBV7-9 and TRBJ2-2; D ambiguous. The V gene lost 2 bases and the J gene lost 3 bases, with 7 bases spanning the gap. This CDR3 has 14 residues. The germline V gene encodes CDR1 SEHNR and CDR2 FQNEAQ (reference sequence). CDR3 sequence (DNA): TGTGCCAGCAGCTTATATCCGGACACCGGGGAGCTGTTTTTT. Translation gives CASSLYPDTGELFF.

The table lists this clonotype with a few counts. V is TRBV7-9 and J is TRBJ2-7, with D possibly being TRBD2 (6 bases). The CDR3 totals 14 residues. Per the germline V gene, CDR1 is SEHNR and CDR2 is FQNEAQ (reference sequence). V lost 3 bases and J 1 base, leaving 10 bases between the germline ends. The CDR3 coding sequence is TGTGCCAGCAGCTTCCCGGGAGTTTCCTACGAGCAGTACTTC. Its protein is CASSFPGVSYEQYF.

This rearrangement joins TRBV11-2 to TRBJ1-1, with D tentatively TRBD1 (5 bases). The V gene's germline CDR1 is SGHAT and CDR2 FQNNGV. Trimming took off 3 bases at V and 9 bases at J, with 17 bases between the two ends. There are 14 residues in the CDR3. The CDR3, as DNA: TGTGCCAGCAGCTTTCAGGCCGGGACGGATAAAGCTTTCTTT. It yields the protein CASSFQAGTDKAFF.

This clonotype was detected ten times or more. The rearrangement links TRBV12-5 to TRBJ1-1; unclear D gene. V was clipped by 0 bases and J by 1 base, with 12 bases between them. CDR3 length: 16 amino acids. Germline V gene data show CDR1 as LGHNT and CDR2 as FRNRAP. CDR3 DNA: TGTGCTAGTGGTTTGGTACTTGGGGAGAGGAACACTGAAGCTTTCTTT. Its translation is CASGLVLGERNTEAFF.

The rearrangement joins TRBV20-1 to TRBJ2-7; 11 bases match TRBD2. Germline V gives CDR1 DFQATT, CDR2 SNEGSKA (reference sequence). With V trimmed by 3 bases and J by 0 bases, 10 bases remained unmatched. The CDR3 runs to 17 residues. CDR3 in DNA: TGCAGTGCTAGTGGCTCGGTGGGACTAGCGGCCTCCTACGAGCAGTACTTC. Protein: CSASGSVGLAASYEQYF.

This clonotype appeared many times. The chain employs TRBV12-5 and TRBJ2-7; D is unclear. From germline, CDR1 is LGHNT and CDR2 FRNRAP. The CDR3 totals 14 residues. V was cut by 3 bases and J by 4 bases, with 13 bases left in between. The CDR3 loop is CASGFVTDTYEQYF. The CDR3 nucleotides read TGTGCTAGTGGTTTCGTGACGGATACTTACGAGCAGTACTTC.

This rearrangement joins TRBV3-1 to TRBJ2-3, with 7 bases identical to TRBD1. The CDR3 runs 15 residues. V gave up 3 bases and J gave up 6 bases; unmatched junction bases: 9. Germline V gene sequence: CDR1 LGHDT, CDR2 YNNKEL (reference sequence). CDR3 coding DNA: TGTGCCAGCAGCCAGGGACAGCTGGGCTGGGATACGCAGTATTTT. This translates into CASSQGQLGWDTQYF.

This clonotype was seen more than once but under ten times. The rearrangement links TRBV6-1 to TRBJ2-6; D unclear. There are 15 residues in the CDR3. The germline V gene has CDR1 MNHNS and CDR2 SASEGT. Deletions cut 0 bases from V and 0 bases from J, with 3 bases between. CDR3 bases: TGTGCCAGCAGTGAAGCGGACTCTGGGGCCAACGTCCTGACTTTC. Protein product: CASSEADSGANVLTF.